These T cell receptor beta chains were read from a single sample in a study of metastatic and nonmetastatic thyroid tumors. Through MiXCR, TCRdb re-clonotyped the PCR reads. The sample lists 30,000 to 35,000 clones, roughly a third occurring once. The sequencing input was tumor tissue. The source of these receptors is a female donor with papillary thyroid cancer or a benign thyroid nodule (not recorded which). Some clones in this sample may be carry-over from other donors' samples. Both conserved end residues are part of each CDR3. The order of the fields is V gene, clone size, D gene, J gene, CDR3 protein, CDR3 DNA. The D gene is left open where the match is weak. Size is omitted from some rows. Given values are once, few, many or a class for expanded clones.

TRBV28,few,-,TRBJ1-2,CASSLPANYGYTF,TGTGCCAGCAGTTTACCTGCTAACTATGGCTACACCTTC
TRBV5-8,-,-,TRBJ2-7,CASSTRTVAYEQYF,TGTGCCAGCAGCACCCGGACAGTTGCCTACGAGCAGTACTTC
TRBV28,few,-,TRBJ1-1,CASSLWGGSEAFF,TGTGCCAGCAGTTTATGGGGGGGCAGTGAAGCTTTCTTT
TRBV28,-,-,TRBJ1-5,CASSDSYQPQHF,TGTGCCAGCAGTGACAGTTATCAGCCCCAGCATTTT
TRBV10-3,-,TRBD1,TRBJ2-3,CAISESVTGGSPDTQYF,TGTGCCATCAGTGAGTCCGTGACAGGGGGCAGCCCAGATACGCAGTATTTT
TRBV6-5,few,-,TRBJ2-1,CASSYAEYNEQFF,TGTGCCAGCAGTTACGCCGAATACAATGAGCAGTTCTTC
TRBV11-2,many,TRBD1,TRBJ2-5,CASSATGTGAETQYF,TGTGCCAGCAGCGCAACCGGGACAGGGGCGGAGACCCAGTACTTC
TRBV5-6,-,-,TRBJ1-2,CASSLGRGDYGYTF,TGTGCCAGCAGCCTAGGGAGGGGTGACTATGGCTACACCTTC
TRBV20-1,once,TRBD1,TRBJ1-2,CSASPGGVHGYTF,TGCAGTGCCAGTCCAGGGGGCGTTCACGGCTACACCTTC
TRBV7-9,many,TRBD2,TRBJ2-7,CASSLGTSGDKYF,TGTGCCAGCAGCCTCGGGACTAGCGGGGACAAATACTTC
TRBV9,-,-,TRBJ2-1,CASSVYNEQFF,TGTGCCAGCAGCGTATACAATGAGCAGTTCTTC
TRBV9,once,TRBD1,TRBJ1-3,CASSVADRGGNTIYF,TGTGCCAGCAGCGTGGCAGACAGGGGAGGAAACACCATATATTTT
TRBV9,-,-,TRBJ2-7,CASSPYSDEREQYF,TGTGCCAGCAGCCCATATTCGGACGAGAGGGAGCAGTACTTC
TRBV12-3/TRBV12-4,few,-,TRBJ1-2,CASSYASGRRYGYTF,TGTGCCAGCAGTTACGCTAGCGGCCGGCGATATGGCTACACCTTC
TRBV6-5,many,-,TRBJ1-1,CASSYFGGLNTEAFF,TGTGCCAGCAGTTACTTTGGGGGGCTAAACACTGAAGCTTTCTTT
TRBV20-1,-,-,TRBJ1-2,CSARTWTDFYGYTF,TGCAGTGCTAGAACTTGGACAGACTTCTATGGCTACACCTTC
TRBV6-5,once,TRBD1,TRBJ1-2,CASSYARQGGGGYTF,TGTGCCAGCAGTTACGCGAGACAGGGCGGGGGGGGCTACACCTTC
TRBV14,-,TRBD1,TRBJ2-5,CASSPNPGQGWSVQETQYF,TGTGCCAGCAGCCCAAACCCGGGACAGGGGTGGTCGGTACAAGAGACCCAGTACTTC
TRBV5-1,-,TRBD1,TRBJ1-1,CASSLDRGDTEAFF,TGCGCCAGCAGTTTGGACAGGGGGGACACTGAAGCTTTCTTT
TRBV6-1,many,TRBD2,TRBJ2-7,CASSSGLAGGHEQYF,TGTGCCAGCAGTTCAGGACTAGCGGGAGGTCACGAGCAGTACTTC
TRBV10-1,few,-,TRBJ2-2,CATTGVIGGELFF,TGCGCCACCACGGGAGTTATCGGCGGGGAGCTGTTTTTT
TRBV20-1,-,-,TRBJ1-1,CSASRGRKAFF,TGCAGTGCTAGTAGAGGGCGAAAGGCTTTCTTT
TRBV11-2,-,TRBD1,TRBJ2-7,CASSLTDSGGYEQYF,TGTGCCAGCAGCTTGACGGATTCAGGGGGTTACGAGCAGTACTTC
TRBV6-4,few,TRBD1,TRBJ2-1,CASRPGQGYNEQFF,TGTGCCAGCAGACCGGGACAGGGGTACAATGAGCAGTTCTTC
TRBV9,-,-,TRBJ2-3,CASSVAGKGVAQYF,TGTGCCAGCAGCGTAGCCGGCAAGGGGGTGGCGCAGTATTTT
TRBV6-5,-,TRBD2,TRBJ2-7,CASSSVWNSGRDEQYF,TGTGCCAGCAGTTCGGTTTGGAATAGCGGGAGGGACGAGCAGTACTTC
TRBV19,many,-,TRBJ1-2,CASSFTTSGYTF,TGTGCCAGTAGTTTCACTACAAGTGGCTACACCTTC
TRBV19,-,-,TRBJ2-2,CASYGSNTGELFF,TGTGCCAGTTACGGGTCGAACACCGGGGAGCTGTTTTTT
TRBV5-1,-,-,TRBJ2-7,CASSLGEAWASAISYEQYF,TGCGCCAGCAGCTTGGGGGAGGCGTGGGCCTCCGCAATCTCCTACGAGCAGTACTTC